These T cell receptor beta chains were read from a single sample in a study of tissue T cells after allogeneic stem cell transplantation. Assay: immunoSEQ multiplex PCR; the TCRdb copy retains only in-frame clones and omits some. The sample lists more than 9,000 clones, 70% occurring once. The starting material was tissue from the right colon, obtained at autopsy. The source is a woman aged 18-55 years with breast cancer. Each CDR3 is given with its conserved first and last residue. A D gene is named only where the DNA matches it firmly. Not every row has a clone size; where given, it reads once, few, many or a size class.

J gene | D gene | V gene | CDR3 length | clone size | CDR3 protein | CDR3 DNA
TRBJ2-7 | TRBD2 | TRBV11-2 | 19 | - | CASSIALGGLAGPPYEQYF | TGTGCCAGCAGCATAGCCCTTGGGGGACTAGCGGGACCACCCTACGAGCAGTACTTC
TRBJ2-5 | - | TRBV4-2 | 17 | - | CASSQLPGAESGETQYF | TGTGCCAGCAGCCAACTACCCGGGGCCGAATCGGGGGAGACCCAGTACTTC
TRBJ1-4 | - | TRBV5-1 | 14 | - | CASSLGFANEKLFF | TGCGCCAGCAGCTTGGGGTTCGCGAATGAAAAACTGTTTTTT
TRBJ1-1 | - | TRBV11-2 | 15 | - | CASSLGLQGFGGAFF | TGTGCCAGCAGCTTAGGCCTACAGGGCTTCGGTGGAGCTTTCTTT
TRBJ1-4 | - | TRBV15 | 14 | - | CATKGAGPNEKLFF | TGTGCCACCAAAGGGGCCGGTCCTAATGAAAAACTGTTTTTT
TRBJ2-4 | - | TRBV5-4 | 14 | - | CASSPTLRRNIQYF | TGTGCCAGCAGTCCAACCCTCAGGAGAAACATTCAGTACTTC
TRBJ2-6 | - | TRBV18 | 15 | - | CASSPLSSGANVLTF | TGTGCCAGCTCACCACTTTCTTCTGGGGCCAACGTCCTGACTTTC
TRBJ1-3 | - | TRBV4-2 | 16 | few | CASSQSPTGAGNTIYF | TGTGCCAGCAGCCAATCCCCTACCGGGGCTGGAAACACCATATATTTT
TRBJ1-1 | TRBD1 | TRBV3-1/TRBV3-2 | 15 | once | CASSRGTAGGTEAFF | TGTGCCAGCAGCCGCGGGACAGCCGGCGGCACTGAAGCTTTCTTT
TRBJ1-2 | - | TRBV3-1/TRBV3-2 | 14 | - | CASSQDPGTYGYTF | TGTGCCAGCAGCCAAGATCCTGGTACCTATGGCTACACCTTC
TRBJ2-7 | - | TRBV3-1/TRBV3-2 | 13 | - | CASSQGQFYEQYF | TGTGCCAGCAGCCAAGGACAGTTTTACGAGCAGTACTTC
TRBJ1-3 | - | TRBV14 | 11 | - | CASSQGNTIYF | TGTGCCAGCAGCCAAGGAAACACCATATATTTT
TRBJ2-7 | TRBD1 | TRBV10-3 | 14 | medium-sized | CAAGVVGQTYEQYF | TGTGCCGCCGGAGTCGTGGGACAGACCTACGAGCAGTACTTC
TRBJ2-7 | TRBD1 | TRBV11-2 | 15 | - | CASSSNRGPIYEQYF | TGTGCCAGCAGCTCCAACAGGGGACCAATATACGAGCAGTACTTC
TRBJ1-5 | TRBD1 | TRBV11-2 | 13 | - | CASSWTGGQPQHF | TGTGCCAGCAGCTGGACAGGGGGACAGCCCCAGCATTTT
TRBJ2-2 | - | TRBV2 | 15 | - | CASSVLRTNTGELFF | TGTGCCAGCAGTGTTTTAAGGACAAACACCGGGGAGCTGTTTTTT
TRBJ2-7 | - | TRBV28 | 13 | - | CAIKDSRTREQYF | TGTGCCATCAAGGACTCCCGAACGCGCGAGCAGTACTTC
TRBJ1-1 | - | TRBV6-2/TRBV6-3 | 16 | - | CASSYVLGTLNTEAFF | TGTGCCAGCAGTTACGTCCTTGGGACGTTGAACACTGAAGCTTTCTTT
TRBJ1-6 | - | TRBV4-3 | 16 | - | CASSQVRDSAYLTLHF | TGCGCCAGCAGCCAAGTACGTGATAGCGCCTATTTGACCCTCCACTTT
TRBJ2-5 | TRBD2 | TRBV24-1 | 16 | - | CATSDSVAGDQETQYF | TGTGCCACCAGTGATTCGGTAGCGGGGGACCAAGAGACCCAGTACTTC
TRBJ2-1 | - | TRBV7-2 | 13 | few | CASSLAGENEQFF | TGTGCCAGCAGCTTAGCCGGGGAGAATGAGCAGTTCTTC
TRBJ1-6 | - | TRBV30 | 16 | medium-sized | CAWRKGGSSYNSPLHF | TGTGCCTGGAGGAAAGGGGGGAGCTCCTATAATTCACCCCTCCACTTT
TRBJ2-2 | - | TRBV7-2 | 14 | - | CASSLDYGTGELFF | TGTGCCAGCAGCTTAGATTACGGGACCGGGGAGCTGTTTTTT
TRBJ1-1 | - | TRBV19 | 15 | - | CASNDRAWLNTEAFF | TGTGCCAGTAATGACCGTGCTTGGTTGAACACTGAAGCTTTCTTT
TRBJ2-5 | TRBD2 | TRBV7-2 | 17 | once | CASSFQVAGGPDETQYF | TGTGCCAGCAGCTTTCAGGTAGCGGGGGGGCCCGATGAGACCCAGTACTTC